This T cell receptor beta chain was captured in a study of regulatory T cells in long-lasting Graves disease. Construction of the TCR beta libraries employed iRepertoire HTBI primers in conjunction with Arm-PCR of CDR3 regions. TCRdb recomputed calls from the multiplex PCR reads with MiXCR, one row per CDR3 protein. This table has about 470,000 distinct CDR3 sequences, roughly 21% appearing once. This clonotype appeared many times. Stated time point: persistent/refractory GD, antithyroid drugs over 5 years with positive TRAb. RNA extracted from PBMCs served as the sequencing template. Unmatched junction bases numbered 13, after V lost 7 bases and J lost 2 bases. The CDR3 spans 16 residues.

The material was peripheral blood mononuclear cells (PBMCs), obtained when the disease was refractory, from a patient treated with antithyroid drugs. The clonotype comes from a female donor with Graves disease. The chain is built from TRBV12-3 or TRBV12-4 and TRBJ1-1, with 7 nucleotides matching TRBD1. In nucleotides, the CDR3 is TGTGCCAGCAACGCGGGACAGTACGCCTCCAACACTGAAGCTTTCTTT. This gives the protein CASNAGQYASNTEAFF.